These 26 T cell receptor beta chains came from one sample sequenced in a study of regulatory T cells in long-lasting Graves disease. The time point: newly diagnosed GD, antithyroid drugs for less than 3 months. Scientists built the TCR library using RNA that was extracted from PBMCs. Arm-PCR of CDR3 regions and iRepertoire HTBI primers were used to build TCR beta libraries. From the multiplex PCR reads, TCRdb called clonotypes with MiXCR, one entry per CDR3 protein. The sample carries around 470,000 distinct CDR3 sequences, 12% to 15% recorded once. The same sample was also studied in work on T cells in Graves' hyperthyroidism and ophthalmopathy.

This material consisted of peripheral blood mononuclear cells (PBMCs), taken at new diagnosis, from a patient treated with antithyroid drugs. These receptors were collected from a woman aged 45-60 years with Graves disease.

About this clonotype itself: A read error may be the cause here, since a much bigger clone is one base away. The rearrangement joins TRBV5-1 to TRBJ1-2; D may be TRBD1 (6 bases). This CDR3 contains 15 residues. Germline CDR1 is SGHRS and CDR2 is YFSETQ. The CDR3 DNA follows: TGCGCCAGCAGCATCGGACAGACCCAGGTCTATGGCTGCACCTTC. It is translated as CASSIGQTQVYGCTF.

The rearrangement uses TRBV20-1 and TRBJ2-7, with 9 bases aligning to TRBD1. The CDR3 contains 14 residues. Germline V lookup: CDR1 DFQATT, CDR2 SNEGSKA (reference sequence). The V and J ends lost 4 bases and 2 bases, in that order; junction bases with no gene match: 6. In DNA form, the CDR3 reads TGCAGTGCTAAACCGGGACAGGGACCCTACGAGCAGTACTTC. It codes for CSAKPGQGPYEQYF.

This clonotype was counted at least ten times. The V and J genes are TRBV28 and TRBJ2-4; TRBD1 matches at 9 bases. Losses at the gene ends were 3 bases for V and 6 bases for J; bases not matched to a gene: 3. The CDR3 has 14 residues. CDR1 and CDR2 from the germline V gene are MDHEN and SYDVKM. The chain's CDR3 is CASSFSDRGNIQYF. DNA for the CDR3: TGTGCCAGCAGTTTCTCGGACAGGGGAAACATTCAGTACTTC.

As DNA, the CDR3 is TGTGCCAGCAGTTACTCTGGGGAAGGGCTTGCTGGAAACACCATATATTTT. It encodes CASSYSGEGLAGNTIYF. The chain uses TRBV6-2 or TRBV6-3 and TRBJ1-3; D is ambiguous. CDR3 size: 17 residues. The germline V gene has CDR1 MNHEY and CDR2 SVGEGT. With 0 bases removed from V and 2 bases from J, the gap between germline ends came to 14 bases.

This clonotype was seen a few times. V is TRBV30 and J is TRBJ1-2; 10 nucleotides match TRBD1. The CDR3 totals 14 residues. J lost 7 bases, V lost 4 bases, and 9 bases had no gene match. Germline V gene sequence: CDR1 GTSNPN, CDR2 SVGIG (reference sequence). Here the CDR3 reads CAWTSTGGWSGYTF. The CDR3 DNA reads as TGTGCCTGGACATCGACAGGGGGCTGGAGTGGCTACACCTTC.

With regard to this clonotype: A much larger clonotype is one base distant, so this may be a read error. The chain employs TRBV12-3 or TRBV12-4 and TRBJ2-1; D possibly corresponds to TRBD2 (6 bases). This CDR3 has 14 residues. The CDR3, as DNA: TGTACCAGCAGTTTACGGGAGCCCCCCAATGAGCAGTTCTTC. Its protein product is CTSSLREPPNEQFF.

In its sample, this clonotype was seen a few times. The chain uses TRBV7-6 and TRBJ2-2, with 8 bases lining up with TRBD2. Germline V gene data show CDR1 as SGHVS and CDR2 as FNYEAQ. This CDR3 has 15 residues. V lost 3 bases and J lost 6; bases outside the gene matches: 6. The CDR3 region has the DNA TGTGCCAGCAGCTTGCTTGCGGGAGGTGCCGGGGAGCTGTTTTTT. Its translation: CASSLLAGGAGELFF. Full variable domain (missing parts from reference TRBV7-6 and TRBJ2-2): GAGVSQSPRYKVTKRGQDVALRCDPISGHVSLYWYRQALGQGPEFLTYFNYEAQQDKSGLPNDRFSAERPEGSISTLTIQRTEQRDSAMYRCASSLLAGGAGELFFGEGSRLTVL.

Ten or more counts support this clonotype. The genes are TRBV10-2 and TRBJ1-5; D unresolved. Per the germline V gene, CDR1 is WSHSY and CDR2 is SAAADI. The length of the CDR3 is 15 residues. Trimming cost V 3 bases and J 6 bases, with 15 bases left between them. CDR3 protein: CASSEFRQLVQPQHF. CDR3 DNA sequence: TGCGCCAGCAGTGAATTCCGGCAATTGGTTCAGCCCCAGCATTTT.

V gene TRBV28 combines with J gene TRBJ1-5; 9 bases map to TRBD1. The CDR3 consists of 13 residues. Per the germline V gene, CDR1 is MDHEN and CDR2 is SYDVKM. The V and J ends lost 8 bases and 6 bases, in that order; junction bases with no gene match: 5. As DNA, the CDR3 is TGTGCCAGCTTACAGGGGGCGGGTCAGCCCCAGCATTTT. It encodes CASLQGAGQPQHF.

The gene calls are TRBV2 and TRBJ2-6; TRBD1 is a possible D gene (5 bases). The V end was cut by 4 bases, the J end by 1 base, with 14 bases between. CDR1 and CDR2 (germline): SNHLY, FYNNEI. CDR3 size: 17 residues. CDR3 protein: CASSATGFGSGANVLTF. CDR3 in DNA: TGTGCCAGCAGTGCAACAGGATTCGGTTCTGGGGCCAACGTCCTGACTTTC.

The V gene is TRBV20-1, the J gene TRBJ2-5; 9 positions agree with TRBD2. Germline loops: CDR1 DFQATT, CDR2 SNEGSKA (reference sequence). The CDR3 runs to 13 residues. Losses at the gene ends were 2 bases for V and 2 bases for J; bases not matched to a gene: 0. The chain's CDR3 is CSARLAGQETQYF. The CDR3 DNA reads TGCAGTGCTAGACTAGCGGGGCAAGAGACCCAGTACTTC.

Many counts were recorded for this clonotype. The chain uses TRBV2 and TRBJ1-1; possible D gene TRBD1, 5 bases. Germline V gene lookup returns CDR1 SNHLY and CDR2 FYNNEI. Trimming stripped 7 bases from V and 10 bases from J, with 16 bases between. The CDR3 length is 12 residues. CDR3 amino acids: CASKRTSLGAFF. The CDR3 DNA follows: TGTGCCAGCAAGAGGACATCACTGGGAGCTTTCTTT.

This rearrangement joins TRBV10-3 to TRBJ2-5, with D possibly matching TRBD1 (5 bases). V shed 3 bases and J shed 0 bases, with 11 bases lying between them. CDR1 and CDR2 (germline): ENHRY, SYGVKD. This CDR3 region has 15 residues. CDR3 DNA: TGTGCCATCAGTGAAGGTCAGGGCTACCAAGAGACCCAGTACTTC. This translates into CAISEGQGYQETQYF.

The chain recombines TRBV4-1 with TRBJ2-7, with 12 bases identical to TRBD1. Germline V gene sequence: CDR1 MGHRA, CDR2 YSYEKL. The V gene end was trimmed by 6 bases and the J gene end by 5 bases; junction bases not matched to a gene: 2. This CDR3 is built from 13 residues. In DNA, the CDR3 is TGCGCCAGCAGGGGACAGGGGGCCAACGAGCAGTACTTC. It yields the protein CASRGQGANEQYF.

The chain combines TRBV6-2 or TRBV6-3 with TRBJ2-7; D ambiguous. Germline CDR1 is MNHEY and CDR2 is SVGEGT. The CDR3 is 14 amino acids. V lost 5 bases and J lost 5, with 16 bases in between. CDR3 amino acids: CASSDADNRDEQYF. The CDR3 region has the DNA TGTGCCAGCAGTGACGCGGATAACCGGGACGAGCAGTACTTC.

About this clonotype itself: This clone may be a read error of a much larger clone one base away. The chain couples TRBV2 to TRBJ2-1; 7 nucleotides agree with TRBD2. CDR1 and CDR2 (germline): SNHLY, FYNNEI. The CDR3 loop spans 18 amino acids. V lost 1 base to trimming and J lost 6 bases; unmatched junction nucleotides: 15. CDR3 protein: CASSEEVAGSSFCNEQFF. The CDR3 bases are TGTGCCAGCAGTGAAGAGGTAGCGGGTAGTAGCTTTTGCAATGAGCAGTTCTTC. Full variable domain (rest looked up from reference TRBV2 and TRBJ2-1): EPEVTQTPSHQVTQMGQEVILRCVPISNHLYFYWYRQILGQKVEFLVSFYNNEISEKSEIFDDQFSVERPDGSNFTLKIRSTKLEDSAMYFCASSEEVAGSSFCNEQFFGPGTRLTVL.

This clonotype occurred many times. This rearrangement joins TRBV4-1 to TRBJ2-5, with D tentatively TRBD1 (6 bases). This CDR3 has 15 amino acids. Germline V gives CDR1 MGHRA, CDR2 YSYEKL. V lost 0 bases and J 2 bases, leaving 10 bases between the germline ends. CDR3 amino acids: CASSQDPGVQETQYF. The CDR3 nucleotides are TGCGCCAGCAGCCAAGACCCAGGGGTGCAAGAGACCCAGTACTTC.

This clonotype was counted many times. V is TRBV2 and J is TRBJ1-1; D ambiguous. Germline values: CDR1 SNHLY, CDR2 FYNNEI. V was shortened by 2 bases and J by 4 bases, with 8 bases between the two germline ends. This CDR3 region has 13 residues. CDR3 DNA: TGTGCCAGCAGTGAAAGTCGGGTCACTGAAGCTTTCTTT. Encoded protein: CASSESRVTEAFF.

This clonotype was counted many times. This chain joins TRBV7-6 and TRBJ2-7, with a tentative D call TRBD1 (6 bases). The CDR3 sequence is 15 residues long. V gave up 1 base and J gave up 0 bases, with 10 bases separating them. Germline values: CDR1 SGHVS, CDR2 FNYEAQ. CDR3 DNA: TGTGCCAGCAGCTTAGGGGGACACCTCTCCTACGAGCAGTACTTC. Its translation: CASSLGGHLSYEQYF.

This clonotype has only a few counts. The rearrangement uses TRBV28 and TRBJ2-7, with 14 bases identical to TRBD2. Germline V gene sequence: CDR1 MDHEN, CDR2 SYDVKM. The CDR3 is 17 amino acids. With 8 bases clipped from V and 3 bases from J, the junction kept 12 bases outside the gene matches. As DNA, the CDR3 is TGTGCCAGCGGGCGTGGGACTAGCGGGAGTCGCGTCTACGAGCAGTACTTC. Its protein is CASGRGTSGSRVYEQYF.

This clonotype has just a few counts. J is TRBJ2-7 and V is TRBV10-3; TRBD2 aligns across 7 bases. The germline V gene encodes CDR1 ENHRY and CDR2 SYGVKD. Unmatched junction bases numbered 11, after V lost 3 bases and J lost 3 bases. This CDR3 is 16 amino acids long. This CDR3 reads CAISDPGGGGSYEQYF. The CDR3 region has the DNA TGTGCCATCAGTGACCCTGGGGGGGGAGGGAGCTACGAGCAGTACTTC.

Ten or more counts support this clonotype. The gene calls are TRBV5-1 and TRBJ2-7; 10 nucleotides agree with TRBD2. Germline V CDR1 and CDR2: SGHRS, YFSETQ. The CDR3 length is 16 residues. V shed 4 bases and J 8 bases; nucleotides not matched to a gene: 15. The CDR3 region has the DNA TGCGCCAGCAGCATAACAGGACTAGCGGAGGGAGGTCAGCAGTACTTC. Translation gives CASSITGLAEGGQQYF.

This clonotype was seen ten or more times. DNA for the CDR3: TGTGCCAGCAGCTTAGGCAACCCGGACACCGGGGAGCTGTTTTTT. Translation: CASSLGNPDTGELFF. V and J are TRBV7-3 and TRBJ2-2; no reliable D call. V was clipped by 2 bases and J by 3 bases, with 10 bases between them. This CDR3 has 15 amino acids. Germline V gene data show CDR1 as SGHTA and CDR2 as FQGTGA.

This clonotype was seen repeatedly, ten times or more. J is TRBJ2-1 and V is TRBV11-2; possible D gene TRBD2, 6 bases. Germline V gene data show CDR1 as SGHAT and CDR2 as FQNNGV. CDR3 size: 13 residues. V gave up 5 bases and J gave up 5 bases, with 10 bases separating them. CDR3 in amino acids: CASSKGLNNEQFF. CDR3 DNA sequence: TGTGCCAGCAGCAAGGGACTTAACAATGAGCAGTTCTTC.

This clonotype showed up many times. The CDR3 coding sequence is TGTGCCAGCAGCAGAGGACAGGGGGGTTCGGAGACCCAGTACTTC. This translates into CASSRGQGGSETQYF. This rearrangement joins TRBV7-9 to TRBJ2-5; 10 bases are a match to TRBD1. Germline V gene lookup returns CDR1 SEHNR and CDR2 FQNEAQ (reference sequence). This CDR3 contains 15 residues. The junction had 8 bases not matched to a gene; V was cut back by 5 bases and J by 5 bases.

J is TRBJ1-1 and V is TRBV5-4; D is perhaps TRBD1 (6 bases). There are 11 residues in the CDR3. The germline CDR1 and CDR2 sequences are SGHNT and YYREEE (reference sequence). V lost 7 bases and J 8 bases, leaving 12 bases between the germline ends. The CDR3 nucleotides read TGTGCCAGCGTCCGGGGGGCCGAAGCTTTCTTT. Translating gives CASVRGAEAFF.